This T cell receptor beta chain was retrieved from a study of graft-versus-host responses after intestinal transplantation (dated by TCRdb to the early 2020s). Study-wide context: Recipients received multivisceral, liver-intestinal, or isolated intestinal transplants. Anti-thymocyte globulin induction was given to all recipients, followed by maintenance tacrolimus and steroids for approximately three years. After intestinal transplantation, graft-versus-host and host-versus-graft alloreactive T cell clones in the graft, circulation and bone marrow were tracked using bulk TCR-beta CDR3 sequencing. To identify alloreactive clones, pre-transplant mixed lymphocyte reaction products were sequenced and compared with unstimulated pre-transplant donor and recipient T cells. A cohort of about 25 intestinal transplant recipients, including one retransplant, was enrolled, and 3 patients lacking pretransplant specimens were excluded. Donor T cell macrochimerism was defined as a peak of at least 4% donor T cells among recipient peripheral blood mononuclear cells. Rather than being sequenced by the commercial service, samples from a few later patients were sequenced in-house on an Illumina MiSeq and processed with MiXCR. The paper's findings and limits, for the study overall: The conclusions were limited by the relatively low number and heterogeneity of the intestinal transplant patients. GvH clones were detected in recipient bone marrow, and some of these GvH clones were observed earlier in ileal mucosa or blood, consistent with an intestinal mucosal origin. Early after transplant, peak levels of circulating GvH clones were found to be associated with declines in HvG clones. In patients with donor T cell macrochimerism, the allografts had high GvH to HvG T cell clonal ratios.

The sample's time point, from its label and the paper: cells obtained before transplantation from donor or recipient. CD3+CD4+ and CD3+CD8+ populations were FACS-sorted from unstimulated pre-transplant donor and recipient cells taken from spleen or lymph nodes. Libraries were constructed by the immunoSEQ multiplex PCR assay. In most patients, genomic DNA was isolated using the Qiagen DNeasy Blood and Tissue Kit and sent frozen to Adaptive Biotechnologies for TCR sequencing. High-throughput TCR-beta CDR3 sequencing of genomic DNA from most patients was performed by Adaptive Biotechnologies. Under the source paper's analysis protocol: TCR sequencing data were retrieved from Adaptive's ImmunoSEQ software for 15 to 20 patients, whereas a few other patients were processed with MiXCR and VDJtools. To correct CD4 versus CD8 sorting errors, sequences present in both subsets at a frequency ratio below 5:1 were removed. Because the origin of CDR3 nucleotide sequences shared between donor and recipient could not be assigned, those sequences were removed. Alloreactive clones required at least 2-fold expansion over unstimulated cells and minimum CFSE-low frequency of 0.002% (template counts) or 0.001% (read counts). A clone was considered mappable if detected in the sequenced pre-transplant spleen, lymph node, or MLR CFSE-low populations of the donor or recipient. The cumulative frequency of alloreactive clones was calculated as a percentage of all sequences, weighted by copy number. TCRdb provides this immuneACCESS table in a form limited to in-frame rearrangements. Some clones are lacking; in checked studies, under half of them reflect an unresolved V gene, and why the rest are absent is not known. The V and J calls and clone size come from that table; D and trimming were worked out from the DNA. Across this sample there are about 100,000 clones, with roughly nine tenths seen only once. The ten most abundant clones make up 0.95% of the sample.

For this clone: Its antigen is still unknown. No base quality values were provided; no much bigger clone lies one nucleotide off.

CDR1 and CDR2, per the germline V gene (reference sequence), are GTSNPN and SVGIG. The CDR3 holds 15 amino acids from the cysteine to the phenylalanine. Only the CDR3 DNA is retained, 45 bases long and in frame from the first base. Between the V and J ends, shortened by 3 bases and 1 base respectively, the junction contains 13 bases. This chain joins TRBV30 to TRBJ1-3; the D gene lacks a confident call. This sample comprised unstimulated CD4+ T cells sorted from spleen or lymph node cells, obtained before transplant. The sequence was obtained from a human donor who was the organ donor for an intestinal transplant. The DNA sequence reads TGTGCCTGGAGGACCTGGAGGGATTCTGGAAACACCATATATTTT. Its coded protein is CAWRTWRDSGNTIYF.